Below are 13 T cell receptor beta chains sequenced from a single sample in a study of chemoradiotherapy in HPV16-positive cancers. Assay: immunoSEQ multiplex PCR; the TCRdb copy retains only in-frame clones and omits some. Among roughly 25,000 clones listed, approximately 95% were seen once. Sampling was performed from a patient who underwent chemoradiotherapy. The receptors were gathered from a human donor with HPV-associated anogenital cancer.

V is TRBV11-1 and J is TRBJ1-1; no definite D call. This CDR3 is 14 amino acids long. V lost 5 bases and J 4 bases, leaving 14 bases between the germline ends. Per germline, CDR1 SGHAT and CDR2 FQDESV (reference sequence). The CDR3 bases are TGTGCCAGCAGCGGCCGAATCGGATCCACTGAAGCTTTCTTT. It translates to CASSGRIGSTEAFF.

The chain recombines TRBV30 with TRBJ2-5; D possibly corresponds to TRBD1 (5 bases). The CDR3 length is 14 residues. CDR1 and CDR2 from the germline V gene are GTSNPN and SVGIG (reference sequence). Trimming took off 0 bases at V and 1 base at J, with 9 bases between the two ends. The CDR3 loop is CAWSVRRGQETQYF. The CDR3, as DNA: TGTGCCTGGAGTGTACGAAGGGGCCAAGAGACCCAGTACTTC.

This sequence joins TRBV11-2 and TRBJ1-2; TRBD1 aligns across 7 bases. The germline V gene has CDR1 SGHAT and CDR2 FQNNGV. The CDR3 has 14 residues. V shed 1 base and J 6 bases; nucleotides not matched to a gene: 5. DNA of the CDR3: TGTGCCAGCAGCTTAGGAGGGGGCTGGGATGGCTACACCTTC. This encodes CASSLGGGWDGYTF. The entire variable domain, with the rest obtained from reference TRBV11-2 and TRBJ1-2, is as follows: EAGVAQSPRYKIIEKRQSVAFWCNPISGHATLYWYQQILGQGPKLLIQFQNNGVVDDSQLPKDRFSAERLKGVDSTLKIQPAKLEDSAVYLCASSLGGGWDGYTFGSGTRLTVV.

The chain joins TRBV7-9 to TRBJ1-1, with a possible D match to TRBD1 (5 bases). Deletions cut 3 bases from V and 2 bases from J, with 10 bases between. CDR3 length equals 14 residues. Germline V lookup: CDR1 SEHNR, CDR2 FQNEAQ (reference sequence). CDR3 region: CASSFSGLNTEAFF. The CDR3 nucleotides are TGTGCCAGCAGCTTTTCAGGGTTAAACACTGAAGCTTTCTTT.

The chain recombines TRBV6-5 with TRBJ2-2, with 7 positions matching TRBD2. Germline lookup yields CDR1 MNHEY and CDR2 SVGAGI. Losses at the gene ends were 6 bases for V and 6 bases for J; bases not matched to a gene: 7. The CDR3 contains 14 residues. The CDR3 bases are TGTGCCAGCAGGACCGGACTAGAACCCGGGGAGCTGTTTTTT. Its protein product is CASRTGLEPGELFF.

This clone was detected once. This chain uses TRBV27 with TRBJ2-7, with 8 nucleotides matching TRBD1. J gave up 2 bases and V 5 bases, and 17 bases lay outside the gene matches. Germline V gives CDR1 MNHEY, CDR2 SMNVEV (reference sequence). This CDR3 contains 18 residues. The DNA of the CDR3 is TGTGCCAGCAGTGCCCGATCTCCGGGACAGGCTTTCCCCTACGAGCAGTACTTC. Its protein is CASSARSPGQAFPYEQYF.

The chain carries TRBV7-2 and TRBJ2-5; 8 nucleotides match TRBD1. The CDR3 consists of 15 residues. Losses at the gene ends were 5 bases for V and 5 bases for J; bases not matched to a gene: 10. From germline, CDR1 is SGHTA and CDR2 FQGNSA. CDR3 sequence (DNA): TGTGCCAGCAGCGGGCAGGGGGCGAGGATGGAGACCCAGTACTTC. It encodes CASSGQGARMETQYF.

This clone came up a few times. The chain recombines TRBV6-6 with TRBJ2-1; 12 nucleotides align to TRBD2. The V and J ends lost 0 bases and 8 bases, in that order; junction bases with no gene match: 5. CDR1 is MNHNY, CDR2 SVGAGI, per germline (reference sequence). This CDR3 spans 16 amino acids. CDR3 region: CASSYSRLAGGDEQFF. The DNA of the CDR3 is TGTGCCAGCAGTTACTCGAGGCTAGCGGGAGGGGATGAGCAGTTCTTC.

The rearrangement joins TRBV10-2 to TRBJ1-1, with 10 bases matching TRBD1. CDR3 length: 14 amino acids. CDR1 and CDR2 from the germline V gene are WSHSY and SAAADI. V dropped 8 bases and J dropped 0; count of bases not matched to a gene: 3. Written as DNA, the CDR3 is TGCGCCAGCGGGGACAGGGGAATGAACACTGAAGCTTTCTTT. This gives the protein CASGDRGMNTEAFF.

The chain has TRBV11-2 and TRBJ2-6; 7 positions agree with TRBD2. Germline loops: CDR1 SGHAT, CDR2 FQNNGV. This CDR3 spans 16 amino acids. V was clipped by 7 bases and J by 2 bases; unmatched bases: 8. CDR3 protein: CASIAGAGAGANVLTF. The CDR3 DNA reads TGTGCCAGCATCGCCGGGGCGGGGGCTGGGGCCAACGTCCTGACTTTC.

V usage is TRBV28 and J usage is TRBJ2-7, with unresolved D. The CDR3 is 14 amino acids. The ends were cut back, 2 bases at V and 0 bases at J, with 8 bases in the middle. Germline loops: CDR1 MDHEN, CDR2 SYDVKM. CDR3 in DNA: TGTGCCAGCAGTTTAGGCGGCAGCTCCTACGAGCAGTACTTC. Its protein is CASSLGGSSYEQYF.

The chain recombines TRBV28 with TRBJ1-4; D not certain. The germline V and J ends were trimmed by 8 bases and 11 bases, with 15 bases remaining between them. The CDR3 extends over 12 amino acids. CDR1 is MDHEN and CDR2 is SYDVKM in the germline V gene. For the CDR3, the DNA is TGTGCCAGCGCCAGGCCTGGCTGGAAACTGTTTTTT. Translating it yields CASARPGWKLFF.

J is TRBJ1-1 and V is TRBV19; 7 positions agree with TRBD1. Trimming removed 5 bases from V and 4 bases from J; junction bases left unmatched: 4. This CDR3 region has 13 residues. In germline, CDR1 is LNHDA, CDR2 SQIVND (reference sequence). CDR3 DNA: TGTGCCAGTAGTCTACAGGGGTTCACTGAAGCTTTCTTT. Translation gives CASSLQGFTEAFF.